One and the same sample provided the 28 T cell receptor beta chains below, sequenced in a study of early T cells in non-severe SARS-CoV-2 infection. TCRdb reprocessed the 5' RACE reads via MiXCR and lists one record per CDR3 protein. In the table there are roughly 51,000 distinct CDR3 sequences, 5.5% to 8% of which are singletons. The sequencing used whole blood, collected at baseline. These receptors were obtained from an adult who was a healthcare worker with PCR-confirmed SARS-CoV-2 infection or an uninfected control (not recorded which).

A word on this clonotype: Being one base from a much bigger clone, this may be a read error. Written as DNA, the CDR3 is TGTGCCAGCAGCCACGGGGGGGCTCGGACGCCAGGGACCCAGTACTTC. This encodes CASSHGGARTPGTQYF. V and J are TRBV3-1 and TRBJ2-5, with 8 bases that match TRBD2. Looked up from germline, CDR1 is LGHDT and CDR2 is YNNKEL (reference sequence). This CDR3 comprises 16 residues. J was trimmed by 7 bases and V by 3 bases; bases with no gene match: 13.

This clonotype was seen only a few times. The chain couples TRBV7-2 to TRBJ1-4, with 7 bases identical to TRBD1. This CDR3 has 15 amino acids. Germline CDR1 reads SGHTA; CDR2 reads FQGNSA. V was clipped by 3 bases and J by 7 bases; unmatched bases: 8. CDR3: CASSFTGANGEKLFF. In DNA form, the CDR3 reads TGTGCCAGCAGCTTTACAGGGGCGAATGGTGAAAAACTGTTTTTT.

This clonotype has only a few counts. The rearrangement joins TRBV7-6 to TRBJ2-1; no firm D call. CDR1 is SGHVS, CDR2 FNYEAQ, per germline. The length of the CDR3 is 14 residues. V lost 2 bases and J lost 12, with 17 bases in between. This CDR3 is CASSLSVRVTGQFF. CDR3 coding DNA: TGTGCCAGCAGCTTATCAGTTCGGGTGACGGGGCAGTTCTTC.

Worth noting for this clonotype: Relative to the germline gene, one junction end is altered; a read error may explain this. This sequence joins TRBV29-1 and TRBJ2-6; 7 nucleotides align to TRBD1. Germline V CDR1 and CDR2: SQVTM, ANQGSEA. The CDR3 has 14 residues. The CDR3 reads CSVSDRAGANILTF. The CDR3, as DNA: TGCAGCGTTTCAGACAGGGCTGGGGCCAACATCCTGACTTTC.

This clonotype was detected a few times. No DNA is shown, since the ends of the CDR3 on it are uncertain; the CDR3 is the one TCRdb lists. The chain combines TRBV5-4 with TRBJ2-7; TRBD1, as called in the table, went unchecked against the DNA. The CDR3 comprises 13 residues, both ends counted. Per the germline V gene, CDR1 is SGHNT and CDR2 is YYREEE (reference sequence). The CDR3 spells CASSSSGQAEQYF.

This clonotype was detected many times. This chain links TRBV27 with TRBJ1-2, with D perhaps matching TRBD1 (6 bases). The ends were cut back, 5 bases at V and 5 bases at J, with 15 bases in the middle. Germline V CDR1 and CDR2: MNHEY, SMNVEV (reference sequence). The length of the CDR3 is 14 residues. The CDR3: CASSPLTGLYGYTF. The DNA of the CDR3 is TGTGCCAGCAGTCCGTTAACAGGGCTTTATGGCTACACCTTC.

The chain recombines TRBV5-1 with TRBJ1-1; D uncertain. The CDR3 loop spans 15 amino acids. Looked up from germline, CDR1 is SGHRS and CDR2 is YFSETQ. The germline V and J ends were trimmed by 6 bases and 4 bases, with 19 bases remaining between them. Written as DNA, the CDR3 is TGCGCCAGCACAGAAGGAAGGGCCCTGGGCACTGAAGCTTTCTTT. This gives the protein CASTEGRALGTEAFF.

This clonotype occurred a few times. The chain is built from TRBV14 and TRBJ1-2, with D unresolved. V lost 0 bases to trimming and J lost 4 bases, with 15 bases between them. The germline gives CDR1 SGHDN, CDR2 FVKESK. The CDR3 is made up of 16 amino acids. CDR3 DNA sequence: TGTGCCAGCAGCCAAGATCATCGGGTTCTGGGCTATGGCTACACCTTC. It translates to CASSQDHRVLGYGYTF.

This clonotype has only a few counts. The chain joins TRBV6-6 to TRBJ2-7; D is unresolved. With 4 bases removed from V and 3 bases from J, the gap between germline ends came to 7 bases. Germline-derived CDR1 and CDR2 are MNHNY and SVGAGI (reference sequence). This CDR3 is built from 12 residues. The CDR3 DNA reads as TGTGCCAGCAGTTCTGACGACTACGAGCAGTACTTC. It specifies CASSSDDYEQYF.

The table lists this clonotype with many counts. The CDR3 loop reads CASSPSIAGFGGREQYF. The CDR3 DNA follows: TGTGCCAGCAGCCCCTCTATTGCGGGGTTCGGCGGGCGCGAGCAGTACTTC. The genes are TRBV7-2 and TRBJ2-7; tentatively, D is TRBD2 (6 bases). Per the germline V gene, CDR1 is SGHTA and CDR2 is FQGNSA. V was clipped by 5 bases and J by 6 bases, with 26 bases between them. The CDR3 has 17 residues.

J is TRBJ1-2 and V is TRBV5-1; D unclear. The germline V gene encodes CDR1 SGHRS and CDR2 YFSETQ. V lost 1 base and J lost 2, with 12 bases in between. CDR3 length: 15 amino acids. The CDR3: CASSLFGEENYGYTF. The DNA of the CDR3 is TGCGCCAGCAGCTTGTTCGGGGAAGAGAACTATGGCTACACCTTC.

This clonotype was seen repeatedly, ten times or more. The chain links TRBV11-3 to TRBJ2-7; D is unresolved. Germline CDR1 is SGHNT and CDR2 is YENEEA. The CDR3 runs 15 residues. The germline V and J ends were trimmed by 1 base and 3 bases, with 13 bases remaining between them. CDR3 bases: TGTGCCAGCAGCTTAGCAGGACCAGGAAACTACGAGCAGTACTTC. Translated: CASSLAGPGNYEQYF.

This clonotype was recorded many times. The chain uses TRBV4-3 and TRBJ2-2, with 13 bases fitting TRBD2. Germline lookup yields CDR1 LGHNA and CDR2 YSLEER. This CDR3 has 20 amino acids. V shed 4 bases, J shed 5 bases, and the junction held 16 bases outside the gene matches. CDR3 sequence reads: CASSRDPTTSGGILTGELFF. CDR3 nucleotides: TGCGCCAGCAGCCGCGACCCGACGACTAGCGGGGGGATTCTTACCGGGGAGCTGTTTTTT.

This clonotype was picked up many times. The chain couples TRBV12-3 or TRBV12-4 to TRBJ2-7; no definite D call. V was trimmed by 2 bases and J by 8 bases, leaving 7 bases between them. The CDR3 sequence is 11 residues long. Written as DNA, the CDR3 is TGTGCCAGCAGTTTATCGAACCAGCAGTACTTC. Translated, it gives CASSLSNQQYF.

This clonotype has at least ten counts. The CDR3 here is CASSQPKIRNNEQFF. The DNA for the CDR3 is TGCGCCAGCAGCCAGCCAAAAATAAGAAACAATGAGCAGTTCTTC. The V and J genes are TRBV4-3 and TRBJ2-1; D gene uncertain. This CDR3 comprises 15 residues. Germline assignment: CDR1 LGHNA and CDR2 YSLEER. Between the trimmed V and J ends, which lost 3 bases and 5 bases, there was a span of 14 bases.

This clonotype has at least ten counts. DNA of the CDR3: TGTGCCACTGGAGCGGGGGCCCAAGAGACCCAGTACTTC. This sequence encodes CATGAGAQETQYF. V and J are TRBV28 and TRBJ2-5; the match to TRBD2 covers 8 bases. This CDR3 comprises 13 residues. Per germline, CDR1 MDHEN and CDR2 SYDVKM. Losses at the gene ends were 10 bases for V and 1 base for J; bases not matched to a gene: 5.

In this sample, this clonotype turned up many times. The chain links TRBV6-1 to TRBJ1-5; weak D call: TRBD1 (5 bases). The CDR3 covers 12 residues. Deletions cut 5 bases from V and 7 bases from J, with 9 bases between. Germline V gene lookup returns CDR1 MNHNS and CDR2 SASEGT. The CDR3 sequence is CASSLGDQPQHF. CDR3 in DNA: TGTGCCAGCAGTTTGGGGGACCAGCCCCAGCATTTT.

The chain uses TRBV11-2 and TRBJ2-3, with D possibly matching TRBD1 (6 bases). V was clipped by 5 bases and J by 2 bases, with 11 bases between them. The CDR3 extends over 14 amino acids. Germline CDR1 reads SGHAT; CDR2 reads FQNNGV. The CDR3 is CASSPGQSTDTQYF. Written as DNA, the CDR3 is TGTGCCAGCAGCCCCGGACAGTCCACAGATACGCAGTATTTT.

This clonotype appeared a few times. The rearrangement joins TRBV4-3 to TRBJ2-1; D perhaps matches TRBD1 (6 bases). Trimming removed 0 bases from V and 3 bases from J, with 9 bases in between. The CDR3 covers 15 residues. Germline V gives CDR1 LGHNA, CDR2 YSLEER. CDR3 DNA: TGCGCCAGCAGCCAAGACAGGGGAAACTACAATGAGCAGTTCTTC. It codes for CASSQDRGNYNEQFF.

The chain employs TRBV5-1 and TRBJ2-2; D not certain. The V gene's germline CDR1 is SGHRS and CDR2 YFSETQ. With 0 bases removed from V and 2 bases from J, the gap between germline ends came to 8 bases. The length of the CDR3 is 15 residues. The CDR3 protein is CASSLDIINTGELFF. The DNA for the CDR3 is TGCGCCAGCAGCTTGGACATAATAAACACCGGGGAGCTGTTTTTT.

This clonotype has ten or more counts. The rearrangement links TRBV5-6 to TRBJ1-2; D uncertain. The germline V gene has CDR1 SGHDT and CDR2 YYEEEE. The CDR3 spans 14 residues. The germline V and J ends were trimmed by 0 bases and 7 bases, with 13 bases remaining between them. CDR3 sequence reads: CASSLGRETFGYTF. CDR3 coding DNA: TGTGCCAGCAGCTTGGGAAGGGAGACATTTGGCTACACCTTC.

At least ten counts were recorded for this clonotype. V gene TRBV6-6 combines with J gene TRBJ1-1, with a weak D call TRBD1 (6 bases). Germline V gene lookup returns CDR1 MNHNY and CDR2 SVGAGI (reference sequence). Trimming left V 11 bases short and J 1 base short, with 11 bases between. The CDR3 is 12 amino acids. CDR3 residues: CAARGANTEAFF. The CDR3 region has the DNA TGTGCCGCCCGGGGGGCGAACACTGAAGCTTTCTTT.

This clonotype was observed at least ten times. The J gene is TRBJ1-2, the V gene TRBV19; 11 bases fit TRBD1. The CDR3 has 15 residues. Losses at the gene ends were 5 bases for V and 3 bases for J; bases not matched to a gene: 5. Germline lookup yields CDR1 LNHDA and CDR2 SQIVND (reference sequence). In DNA form, the CDR3 reads TGTGCCAGTAGTCCCGGACAGGGGGCAGACTATGGCTACACCTTC. The encoded protein is CASSPGQGADYGYTF.

With respect to this clonotype: A clone one base away is much larger, so this may be a read error. The V gene is TRBV7-6, the J gene TRBJ2-2; 8 nucleotides match TRBD2. The CDR3 covers 14 residues. CDR1 and CDR2 from the germline V gene are SGHVS and FNYEAQ. J gave up 13 bases and V 5 bases, and 12 bases lay outside the gene matches. This CDR3 is CASSPGLDIRGLFF. The CDR3 DNA sequence: TGTGCCAGCAGCCCGGGACTAGATATCCGGGGGCTGTTTTTT.

This clonotype was seen repeatedly, ten times or more. This chain joins TRBV12-3 or TRBV12-4 and TRBJ2-3; the match to TRBD2 covers 8 bases. The CDR3 sequence is 16 residues long. The junction had 7 bases not matched to a gene; V was cut back by 3 bases and J by 2 bases. CDR3 in amino acids: CASSFGSGDLTDTQYF. CDR3 nucleotide sequence: TGTGCCAGCAGTTTCGGTAGCGGGGACCTCACAGATACGCAGTATTTT.

The V gene is TRBV6-5, the J gene TRBJ2-4; D is possibly TRBD1 (6 bases). Germline loops: CDR1 MNHEY, CDR2 SVGAGI. V dropped 8 bases and J dropped 0 bases, with 17 bases sitting between them. This CDR3 region has 16 residues. CDR3 bases: TGTGCCAGCGCCCCGAGATCAGGGGTAGCCAAAAACATTCAGTACTTC. Amino acid sequence: CASAPRSGVAKNIQYF.

By frequency in the sample, this clonotype is medium-sized (0.01 to 0.1%). The chain carries TRBV12-3 or TRBV12-4 and TRBJ1-5; weak D call: TRBD1 (6 bases). The CDR3 is made up of 14 amino acids. The ends were cut back, 5 bases at V and 1 base at J, with 9 bases in the middle. The CDR3 sequence: CASSRTGSNQPQHF. In DNA, the CDR3 is TGTGCCAGCAGTCGCACAGGGAGCAATCAGCCCCAGCATTTT.

This clonotype was counted a few times. The chain links TRBV29-1 to TRBJ2-5; the D is unclear. V was cut by 4 bases and J by 2 bases, with 11 bases left in between. The CDR3 length is 13 residues. From germline, CDR1 is SQVTM and CDR2 ANQGSEA. The CDR3 reads CSVAARFQETQYF. CDR3 DNA: TGCAGCGTTGCCGCTCGGTTTCAAGAGACCCAGTACTTC.